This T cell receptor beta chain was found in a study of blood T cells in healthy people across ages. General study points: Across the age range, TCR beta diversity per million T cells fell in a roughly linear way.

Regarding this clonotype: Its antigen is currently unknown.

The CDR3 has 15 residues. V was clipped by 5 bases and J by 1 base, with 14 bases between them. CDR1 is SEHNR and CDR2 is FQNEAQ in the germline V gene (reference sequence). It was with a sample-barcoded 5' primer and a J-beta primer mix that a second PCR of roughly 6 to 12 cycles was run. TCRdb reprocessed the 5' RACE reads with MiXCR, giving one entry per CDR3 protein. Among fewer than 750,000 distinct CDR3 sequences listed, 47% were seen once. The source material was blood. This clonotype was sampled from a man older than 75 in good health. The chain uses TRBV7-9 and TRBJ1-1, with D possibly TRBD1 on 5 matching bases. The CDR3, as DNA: TGTGCCAGCAGCCTCCTGGCGGGGACGAACACTGAAGCTTTCTTT. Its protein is CASSLLAGTNTEAFF.